This T cell receptor beta chain is drawn from a study of early T cells in non-severe SARS-CoV-2 infection. For the study at large: The sequenced material was bulk RNA from unsorted whole blood, and its chains were unpaired. Study-level results: The matching step, a VDJdb search, favored anti-spike CD8 responses and missed private and CD4 specificities.

In this sample, this clonotype turned up a few times. What it binds is not known. Researchers tagged individual cDNA molecules with unique molecular identifiers. From the 5' RACE reads, TCRdb called clonotypes with MiXCR, one entry per CDR3 protein. Of 75,000 to 90,000 distinct CDR3 sequences detected, about 15% appear once; the ten largest clones hold less than 6%. The germline gives CDR1 SQVTM, CDR2 ANQGSEA. This CDR3 comprises 11 residues. V was trimmed by 5 bases and J by 5 bases, leaving 10 bases between them. J is TRBJ2-7 and V is TRBV29-1; possible D gene TRBD2, 5 bases. The sequence came from an adult who was a healthcare worker with PCR-confirmed SARS-CoV-2 infection or an uninfected control (not recorded which). Sequenced material: whole blood. CDR3 DNA sequence: TGCAGCGTTCGAGGGTCCCACGAGCAGTACTTC. This codes for CSVRGSHEQYF.